This TCR beta chain was recovered during a study of regulatory T cells in long-lasting Graves disease. Whole-study findings and limits: TCR diversity was lower in persistent than newly diagnosed Graves' disease.

In regard to this clonotype: Its antigen is unknown.

Sample time point: persistent/refractory GD, antithyroid drugs over 5 years with positive TRAb. TCR sequences were obtained from RNA taken from PBMCs. This CDR3 has 15 amino acids. V dropped 3 bases and J dropped 0 bases, with 10 bases sitting between them. From germline, CDR1 is SGHRS and CDR2 YFSETQ. For TCR beta, libraries came from iRepertoire HTBI primers and Arm-PCR of CDR3 regions. TCRdb reprocessed the multiplex PCR reads via MiXCR and lists one record per CDR3 protein. This sample carries about 450,000 distinct CDR3 sequences, about 25% of them seen once, and the ten largest clones take around 24%.

This TCR came from a female donor with Graves disease. This chain joins TRBV5-1 and TRBJ2-4, with D possibly TRBD1 on 6 matching bases. The sample in question was peripheral blood mononuclear cells (PBMCs), obtained when the disease was refractory, from a patient treated with antithyroid drugs. Here the CDR3 reads CASSSDSPAKNIQYF. CDR3 DNA: TGCGCCAGCAGCTCGGACAGCCCAGCCAAAAACATTCAGTACTTC.